The clone carrying this T cell receptor beta chain was counted at least ten times. Its antigen is unidentified. TCRdb analysed the reads with MiXCR anew, one entry per CDR3 protein. The top ten clones hold 8% to 10% of a sample with tens of thousands of distinct CDR3 sequences, 9.5% to 15% of them seen once. Germline V gives CDR1 MNHNS, CDR2 SASEGT. The CDR3 has 16 amino acids. The trim removed 7 bases at V and 6 bases at J, leaving 13 bases unmatched. The sample originates from a study of type 1 regulatory T cells. Study-wide background: T-allo10 is an in vitro-generated, Tr1-enriched CD4 T cell product specific for alloantigen.

Findings of the study overall: Type 1 regulatory T cells had a more restricted TCR repertoire than non-type 1 regulatory T cells.

The V gene is TRBV6-1, the J gene TRBJ2-2; the match to TRBD2 covers 8 bases. This clonotype originated in a human donor in good health. The specimen was cultured non-Tr1 T cells, either the whole culture or a sorted T cell fraction (not recorded which). The CDR3, as DNA: TGTGCCAGCACCAGAAGCGGGACTAGAATGTCCGGGGAGCTGTTTTTT. Its protein product is CASTRSGTRMSGELFF.